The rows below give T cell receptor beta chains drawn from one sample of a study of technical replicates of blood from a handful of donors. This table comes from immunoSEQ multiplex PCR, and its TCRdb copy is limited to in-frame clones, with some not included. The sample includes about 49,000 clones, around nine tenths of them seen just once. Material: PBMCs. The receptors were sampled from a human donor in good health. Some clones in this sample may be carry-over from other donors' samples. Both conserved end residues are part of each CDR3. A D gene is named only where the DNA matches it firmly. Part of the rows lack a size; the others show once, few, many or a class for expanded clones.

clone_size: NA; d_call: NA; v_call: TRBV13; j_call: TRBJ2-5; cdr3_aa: CASSLASLETQYF; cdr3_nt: TGTGCCAGCAGCTTAGCTAGTCTAGAGACCCAGTACTTC
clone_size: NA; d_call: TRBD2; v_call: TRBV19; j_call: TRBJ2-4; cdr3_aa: CASSIGTNSIAKNIQYF; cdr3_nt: TGTGCCAGTAGTATTGGGACTAACAGCATAGCCAAAAACATTCAGTACTTC
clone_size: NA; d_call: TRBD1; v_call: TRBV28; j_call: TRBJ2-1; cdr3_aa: CASSITGQGDNEQFF; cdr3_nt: TGTGCCAGCAGTATAACGGGACAGGGGGACAATGAGCAGTTCTTC
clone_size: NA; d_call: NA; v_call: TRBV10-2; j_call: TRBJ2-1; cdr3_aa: CASAGTPNEQFF; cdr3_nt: TGCGCCAGCGCCGGTACCCCAAATGAGCAGTTCTTC
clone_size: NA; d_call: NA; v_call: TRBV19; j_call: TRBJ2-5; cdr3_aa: CASSEQGGQTQYF; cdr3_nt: TGTGCCAGTAGTGAACAGGGTGGGCAGACCCAGTACTTC
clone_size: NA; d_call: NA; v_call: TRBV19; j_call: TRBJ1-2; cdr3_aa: CASSISVTMDYTF; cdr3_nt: TGTGCCAGTAGTATATCAGTAACTATGGACTACACCTTC
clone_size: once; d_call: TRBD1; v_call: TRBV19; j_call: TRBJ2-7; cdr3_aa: CASTPSPGQGYEQYF; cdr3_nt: TGTGCCAGTACCCCGTCTCCGGGACAGGGCTACGAGCAGTACTTC
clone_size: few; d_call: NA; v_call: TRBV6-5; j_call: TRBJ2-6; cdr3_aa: CASSYSSLTGANVLTF; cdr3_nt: TGTGCCAGCAGTTACTCTAGTTTGACTGGGGCCAACGTCCTGACTTTC
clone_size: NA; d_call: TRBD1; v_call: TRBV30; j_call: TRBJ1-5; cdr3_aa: CAWSDTGGGQPQHF; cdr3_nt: TGTGCCTGGAGTGATACAGGGGGCGGACAGCCCCAGCATTTT
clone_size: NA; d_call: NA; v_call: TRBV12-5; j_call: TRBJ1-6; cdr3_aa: CASGSTGQGSRSYNSPLHF; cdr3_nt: TGTGCTAGTGGTTCGACGGGGCAGGGGTCCCGCTCCTATAATTCACCCCTCCACTTT
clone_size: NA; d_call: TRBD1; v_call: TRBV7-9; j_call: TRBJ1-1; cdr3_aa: CASSKGQGKENTEAFF; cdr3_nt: TGTGCCAGCAGCAAAGGACAGGGCAAGGAGAACACTGAAGCTTTCTTT
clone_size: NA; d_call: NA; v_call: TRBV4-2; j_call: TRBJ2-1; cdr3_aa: CASSQEPDAGRQFF; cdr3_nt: TGTGCCAGCAGCCAAGAACCGGACGCGGGAAGGCAGTTCTTC
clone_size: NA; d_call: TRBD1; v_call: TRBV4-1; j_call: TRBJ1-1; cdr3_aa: CASSLREGGRSISVTEAFF; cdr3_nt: TGCGCCAGCAGCCTCCGAGAAGGGGGCCGATCCATTAGTGTCACTGAAGCTTTCTTT
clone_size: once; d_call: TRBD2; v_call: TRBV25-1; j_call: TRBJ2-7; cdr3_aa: CASRREGYEQYF; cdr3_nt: TGTGCCAGCAGGCGGGAGGGGTACGAGCAGTACTTC
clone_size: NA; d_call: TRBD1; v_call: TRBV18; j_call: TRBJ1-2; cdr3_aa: CASSDGPFTGQGYGYTF; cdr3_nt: TGTGCCAGCTCAGACGGCCCCTTCACGGGACAGGGCTATGGCTACACCTTC
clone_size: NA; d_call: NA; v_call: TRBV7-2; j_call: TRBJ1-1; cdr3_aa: CASSGRGVAEAFF; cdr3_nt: TGTGCCAGCAGCGGGAGGGGAGTGGCTGAAGCTTTCTTT
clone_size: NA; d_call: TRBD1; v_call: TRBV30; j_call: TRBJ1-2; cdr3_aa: CAWDRDRRYGYTF; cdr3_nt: TGTGCCTGGGACCGGGACAGGAGGTATGGCTACACCTTC
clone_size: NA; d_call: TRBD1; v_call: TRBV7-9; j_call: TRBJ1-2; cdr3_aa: CASSPSPGQGGYGYTF; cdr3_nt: TGTGCCAGCAGCCCTAGCCCGGGACAGGGAGGCTATGGCTACACCTTC
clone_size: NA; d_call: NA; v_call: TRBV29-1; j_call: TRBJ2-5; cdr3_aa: CSVLRGIETQYF; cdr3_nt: TGCAGCGTGCTAAGGGGGATCGAGACCCAGTACTTC
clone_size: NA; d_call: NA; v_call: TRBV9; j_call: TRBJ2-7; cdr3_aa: CASSVSTSFDEQYF; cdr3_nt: TGTGCCAGCAGCGTCTCGACTAGTTTCGACGAGCAGTACTTC
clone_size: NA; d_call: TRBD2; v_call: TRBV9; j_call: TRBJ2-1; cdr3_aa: CASSGSGSGGLYNEQFF; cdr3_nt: TGTGCCAGCAGCGGGTCGGGGAGCGGGGGCCTCTACAATGAGCAGTTCTTC
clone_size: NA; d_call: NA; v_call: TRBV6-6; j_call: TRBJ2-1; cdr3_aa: CASSYSDRREQFF; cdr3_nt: TGTGCCAGCAGTTACTCCGACCGGAGGGAGCAGTTCTTC
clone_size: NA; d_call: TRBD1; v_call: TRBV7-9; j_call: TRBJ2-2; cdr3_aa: CASSLGQGAAGELFF; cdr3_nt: TGTGCCAGCAGCTTAGGACAGGGGGCCGCCGGGGAGCTGTTTTTT
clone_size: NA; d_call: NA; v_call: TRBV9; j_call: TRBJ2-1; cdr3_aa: CASSVDNTKGPRGGEQFF; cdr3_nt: TGTGCCAGCAGCGTAGACAACACAAAAGGCCCTAGGGGGGGTGAGCAGTTCTTC
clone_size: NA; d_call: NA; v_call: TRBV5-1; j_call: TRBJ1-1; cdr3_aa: CASSLTQGGLGTEAFF; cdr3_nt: TGCGCCAGCAGCTTGACCCAGGGCGGTCTTGGCACTGAAGCTTTCTTT
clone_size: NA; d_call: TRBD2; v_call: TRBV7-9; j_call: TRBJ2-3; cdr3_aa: CASSSGTSGTTDTQYF; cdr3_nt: TGTGCCAGCAGCTCTGGGACTAGCGGCACCACAGATACGCAGTATTTT
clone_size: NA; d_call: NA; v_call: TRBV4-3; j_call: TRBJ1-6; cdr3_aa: CASSQLGRDTNSPLHF; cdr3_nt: TGCGCCAGCAGCCAACTGGGTAGGGACACTAATTCACCCCTCCACTTT
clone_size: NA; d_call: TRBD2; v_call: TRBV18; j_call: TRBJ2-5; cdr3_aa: CASSPNRGGPETQYF; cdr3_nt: TGTGCCAGCTCACCAAACCGGGGGGGCCCCGAGACCCAGTACTTC
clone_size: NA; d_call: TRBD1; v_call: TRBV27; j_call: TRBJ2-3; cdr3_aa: CASSSGGGGTDTQYF; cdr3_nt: TGTGCCAGCAGCTCAGGGGGCGGGGGCACAGATACGCAGTATTTT
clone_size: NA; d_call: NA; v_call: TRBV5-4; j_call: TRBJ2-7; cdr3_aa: CASSLEAGSSYEQYF; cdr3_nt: TGTGCCAGCAGCTTGGAGGCGGGGAGCTCCTACGAGCAGTACTTC
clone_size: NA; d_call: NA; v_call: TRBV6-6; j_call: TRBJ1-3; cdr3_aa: CASSYSKGQGGNTIYF; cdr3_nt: TGTGCCAGCAGTTACTCGAAGGGCCAGGGCGGAAACACCATATATTTT
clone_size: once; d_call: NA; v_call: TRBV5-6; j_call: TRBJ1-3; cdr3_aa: CASSLVGAGSGNTIYF; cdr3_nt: TGTGCCAGCAGCTTGGTGGGAGCAGGCTCTGGAAACACCATATATTTT
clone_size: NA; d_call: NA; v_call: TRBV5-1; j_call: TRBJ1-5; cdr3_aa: CASSFTGRLDQPQHF; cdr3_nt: TGCGCCAGCAGCTTCACAGGACGCCTGGATCAGCCCCAGCATTTT
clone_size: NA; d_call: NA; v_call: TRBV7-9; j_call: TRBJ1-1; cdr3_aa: CASSLDLVGRAFF; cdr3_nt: TGTGCCAGCAGCTTAGACCTAGTCGGGAGAGCTTTCTTT
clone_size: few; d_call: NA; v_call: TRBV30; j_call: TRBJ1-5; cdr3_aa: CAWSTDSNQPQHF; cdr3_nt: TGTGCCTGGAGTACTGATAGCAATCAGCCCCAGCATTTT
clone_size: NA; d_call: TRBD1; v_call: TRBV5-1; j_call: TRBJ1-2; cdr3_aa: CASSTGQPIFYGYTF; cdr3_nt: TGCGCCAGCAGCACGGGACAGCCGATTTTCTATGGCTACACCTTC
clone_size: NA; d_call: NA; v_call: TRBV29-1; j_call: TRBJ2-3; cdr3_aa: CSATPTTDTQYF; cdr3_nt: TGCAGCGCCACCCCAACAACAGATACGCAGTATTTT
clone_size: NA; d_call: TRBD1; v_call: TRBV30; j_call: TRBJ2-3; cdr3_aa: CAWSGGQAFVDTQYF; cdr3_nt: TGTGCCTGGAGTGGGGGACAGGCTTTCGTAGATACGCAGTATTTT
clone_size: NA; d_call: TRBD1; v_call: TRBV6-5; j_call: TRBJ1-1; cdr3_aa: CASRGTAGEAFF; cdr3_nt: TGTGCCAGCAGGGGGACAGCAGGTGAAGCTTTCTTT
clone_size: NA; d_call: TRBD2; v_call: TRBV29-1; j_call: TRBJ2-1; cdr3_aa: CSVGTSAYNEQFF; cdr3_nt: TGCAGCGTCGGGACTAGCGCCTACAATGAGCAGTTCTTC
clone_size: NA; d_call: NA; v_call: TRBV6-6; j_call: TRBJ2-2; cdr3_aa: CASTGWRGTGELFF; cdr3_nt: TGTGCCAGCACTGGGTGGCGCGGCACCGGGGAGCTGTTTTTT
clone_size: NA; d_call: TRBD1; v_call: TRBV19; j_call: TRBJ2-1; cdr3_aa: CASSVTGTGINEQFF; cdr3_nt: TGTGCCAGTAGTGTAACCGGGACAGGGATCAATGAGCAGTTCTTC
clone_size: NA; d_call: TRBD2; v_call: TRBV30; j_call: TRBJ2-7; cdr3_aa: CAWRPGTTPLNF; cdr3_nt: TGTGCCTGGAGGCCCGGGACTACCCCCTTGAATTTC
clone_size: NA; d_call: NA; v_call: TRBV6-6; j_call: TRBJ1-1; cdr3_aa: CASSWANTAFF; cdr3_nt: TGTGCCAGCAGTTGGGCGAATACGGCTTTCTTT
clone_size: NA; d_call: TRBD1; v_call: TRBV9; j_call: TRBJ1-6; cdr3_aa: CASSVETGANSPLHF; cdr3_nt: TGTGCCAGCAGCGTAGAGACAGGGGCTAATTCACCCCTCCACTTT
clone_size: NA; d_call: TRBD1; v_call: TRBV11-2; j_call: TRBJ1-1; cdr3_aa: CASSAARQGENTEAFF; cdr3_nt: TGTGCCAGCAGCGCGGCCAGACAGGGGGAGAACACTGAAGCTTTCTTT
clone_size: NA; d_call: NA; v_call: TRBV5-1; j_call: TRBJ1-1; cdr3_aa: CASSQDTVNTEAFF; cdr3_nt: TGCGCCAGCAGTCAGGACACCGTGAACACTGAAGCTTTCTTT
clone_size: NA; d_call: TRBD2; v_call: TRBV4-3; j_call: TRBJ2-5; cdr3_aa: CASSQIPGTSAETQYF; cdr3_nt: TGCGCCAGCAGCCAGATCCCCGGGACTAGCGCAGAGACCCAGTACTTC
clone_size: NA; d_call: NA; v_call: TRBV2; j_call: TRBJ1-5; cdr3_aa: CASRGGQKNQPQHF; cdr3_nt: TGTGCCAGCCGCGGCGGACAGAAGAATCAGCCCCAGCATTTT